The 14 T cell receptor beta chains reported below all come from one sample, sequenced in a study of T-cell reconstitution after alpha-beta-depleted transplantation in children. The library targeted TCRbeta and was prepared with unique molecular identifiers. TCRdb re-derived calls from the PCR reads in MiXCR, one entry per CDR3 protein. The profile covers 750,000 to 950,000 distinct CDR3 sequences, with about 16% appearing a single time and approximately 5% taken by the ten largest. Sequences were derived from PBMCs, mostly from graft donor cells, sampled 360 days after TCRalphabeta/CD19-depleted stem cell transplant. These receptors came from a male patient between 5 and 17 years old who had a stem cell transplant for acute lymphoblastic leukemia, so the T cells may come from the graft donor.

The chain recombines TRBV7-9 with TRBJ2-1; TRBD2 matches 8 bases. Trimming removed 1 base from V and 9 bases from J; junction bases left unmatched: 8. This CDR3 contains 15 residues. CDR1 SEHNR and CDR2 FQNEAQ come from the germline V gene (reference sequence). The CDR3 protein is CASSLGLREEAEQFF. CDR3 coding DNA: TGTGCCAGCAGCTTAGGGCTGCGGGAGGAGGCTGAGCAGTTCTTC.

This clonotype was seen repeatedly, ten times or more. The CDR3 protein is CSANGNTEAFF. The CDR3 DNA reads TGCAGTGCTAATGGGAACACTGAAGCTTTCTTT. The chain recombines TRBV20-1 with TRBJ1-1; D is unclear. The V end was cut by 4 bases, the J end by 1 base, with 4 bases between. The CDR3 runs 11 residues. Germline V gene lookup returns CDR1 DFQATT and CDR2 SNEGSKA (reference sequence).

V is TRBV7-8 and J is TRBJ1-5; no clear D gene. Germline V gives CDR1 SGHVS, CDR2 FQNEAQ. The ends were cut back, 3 bases at V and 6 bases at J, with 6 bases in the middle. The CDR3 totals 12 residues. CDR3 region: CASSFPLQPQHF. The CDR3 bases are TGTGCCAGCAGCTTTCCCCTTCAGCCCCAGCATTTT.

The chain carries TRBV2 and TRBJ1-2; D possibly corresponds to TRBD1 (5 bases). The V gene's germline CDR1 is SNHLY and CDR2 FYNNEI. This CDR3 region has 16 residues. V was clipped by 6 bases and J by 4 bases, with 21 bases between them. In DNA, the CDR3 is TGTGCCAGCAGCACTACTCGGAGACAGTCAAGCTATGGCTACACCTTC. It yields the protein CASSTTRRQSSYGYTF.

This clonotype turned up a few times. The chain is built from TRBV3-1 and TRBJ2-7; D may be TRBD1 (5 bases). Trimming removed 4 bases from V and 3 bases from J, with 10 bases in between. The CDR3 spans 13 residues. Germline V lookup: CDR1 LGHDT, CDR2 YNNKEL (reference sequence). The CDR3 DNA reads TGTGCCAGCAGCCGAAAGGGGTACTACGAGCAGTACTTC. The encoded protein is CASSRKGYYEQYF.

The chain links TRBV6-1 to TRBJ2-7; TRBD1 matches 10 bases. J was trimmed by 13 bases and V by 5 bases; bases with no gene match: 26. The CDR3 contains 18 residues. The germline gives CDR1 MNHNS, CDR2 SASEGT. DNA of the CDR3: TGTGCCAGCAGTCAAACCTTAATCCCCGGGACAGGGGCGTCAATTCTCTACTTC. This encodes CASSQTLIPGTGASILYF.

This clonotype was detected only a few times. This sequence joins TRBV6-1 and TRBJ2-7, with D possibly matching TRBD1 (6 bases). From germline, CDR1 is MNHNS and CDR2 SASEGT. V lost 10 bases to trimming and J lost 4 bases, with 23 bases between them. The CDR3 is 15 residues long. CDR3 nucleotide sequence: TGTGCCACCCATACCCAGGGTAAGGGGGTATACGAGCAGTACTTC. Encoded protein: CATHTQGKGVYEQYF.

This clonotype was seen more than once but under ten times. The V and J genes are TRBV20-1 and TRBJ2-7; 14 bases fit TRBD2. The germline V gene encodes CDR1 DFQATT and CDR2 SNEGSKA (reference sequence). Trimming at V came to 6 bases and at J to 0 bases, leaving 4 bases not matched to a gene. The CDR3 loop spans 15 amino acids. This CDR3 is CSAGTSGSISYEQYF. CDR3 nucleotides: TGCAGTGCCGGGACTAGCGGGAGTATCTCCTACGAGCAGTACTTC.

The chain has TRBV7-9 and TRBJ2-3, with D possibly TRBD2 on 5 matching bases. The germline V gene encodes CDR1 SEHNR and CDR2 FQNEAQ (reference sequence). The V gene lost 7 bases and the J gene lost 2 bases, with 22 bases spanning the gap. The CDR3 length is 17 residues. The CDR3 DNA is TGTGCCAGCACCAGATGGAGGCAGGATGAGAACACAGATACGCAGTATTTT. Protein product: CASTRWRQDENTDTQYF.

This chain connects TRBV15 to TRBJ1-2; unclear D gene. Germline lookup yields CDR1 LNHNV and CDR2 YYDKDF (reference sequence). CDR3 length equals 14 residues. The V and J ends lost 0 bases and 13 bases respectively, with 18 bases between them. The CDR3 nucleotides read TGTGCCACCAGCAGAGACCCCCGCCCGGGATCATTCACCTTC. It specifies CATSRDPRPGSFTF.

This rearrangement joins TRBV12-3 or TRBV12-4 to TRBJ2-3; no reliable D call. V lost 7 bases, J lost 4 bases, and 21 bases lay in between. CDR3 size: 16 residues. The CDR3 DNA reads as TGTGCCAGCATCCCTCCACCCGCGGATTTGGCAGATACGCAGTATTTT. As protein: CASIPPPADLADTQYF.

The chain couples TRBV6-4 to TRBJ2-6; 10 bases are shared with TRBD1. CDR3 length: 16 residues. Germline V gene sequence: CDR1 MRHNA, CDR2 SNTAGT. V shed 5 bases and J 4 bases; nucleotides not matched to a gene: 5. The CDR3 here is CASSTGTGAGANVLTF. In DNA, the CDR3 is TGTGCCAGCAGTACCGGGACAGGGGCCGGGGCCAACGTCCTGACTTTC.

This clonotype has more than one count but fewer than ten. The chain uses TRBV5-1 and TRBJ2-7, with a weak D call TRBD2 (6 bases). Per germline, CDR1 SGHRS and CDR2 YFSETQ. This CDR3 is built from 17 residues. Deletions cut 1 base from V and 3 bases from J, with 20 bases between. For the CDR3, the DNA is TGCGCCAGCAGCTTGTATGGAGGGATGGGTTTCTTCTACGAGCAGTACTTC. This encodes CASSLYGGMGFFYEQYF.

This clonotype was counted a few times. The CDR3 sequence is CASSFYGHTSGNTGELFF. The DNA of the CDR3 is TGTGCCAGCAGTTTTTACGGTCATACTAGCGGTAACACCGGGGAGCTGTTTTTT. The rearrangement links TRBV12-3 or TRBV12-4 to TRBJ2-2; 8 bases are shared with TRBD2. The CDR3 is 18 amino acids. The V segment lost 3 bases and the J segment 2 bases; nucleotides outside the gene matches: 11.